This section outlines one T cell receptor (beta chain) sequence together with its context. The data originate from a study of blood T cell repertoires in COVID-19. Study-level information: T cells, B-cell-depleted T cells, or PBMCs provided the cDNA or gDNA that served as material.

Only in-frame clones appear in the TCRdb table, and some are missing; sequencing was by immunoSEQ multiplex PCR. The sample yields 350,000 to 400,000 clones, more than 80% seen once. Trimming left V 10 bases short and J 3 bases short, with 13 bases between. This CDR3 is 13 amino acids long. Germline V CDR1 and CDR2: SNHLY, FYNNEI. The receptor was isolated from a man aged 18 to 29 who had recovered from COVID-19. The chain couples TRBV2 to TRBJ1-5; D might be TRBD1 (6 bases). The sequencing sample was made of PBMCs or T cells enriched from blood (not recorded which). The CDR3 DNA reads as TGTGCCATTCAAGGGACACTCAATCAGCCCCAGCATTTT. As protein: CAIQGTLNQPQHF. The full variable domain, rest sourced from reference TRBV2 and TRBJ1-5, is EPEVTQTPSHQVTQMGQEVILRCVPISNHLYFYWYRQILGQKVEFLVSFYNNEISEKSEIFDDQFSVERPDGSNFTLKIRSTKLEDSAMYFCAIQGTLNQPQHFGDGTRLSIL.